This T cell receptor beta chain was obtained from a study of radiation and T cells in renal cell carcinoma. Study-wide results and limits: In blood, top tumor clones expanded by 2 weeks, shrinking by 4. Compared with controls, irradiated tumors showed greater TCR clonality.

The CDR3 loop spans 15 amino acids. Germline CDR1 SGHNT, CDR2 YYREEE (reference sequence). V dropped 4 bases and J dropped 4; count of bases not matched to a gene: 6. Indicated treatment: 15 Gy SBRT to primary tumor, nephrectomy 4 weeks later. Nephrectomy followed 15 Gy stereotactic body radiation by 4 weeks. This renal cell carcinoma was of the clear cell type. In this sample, this clone turned up a few times. Its antigen is not identified. TCRdb keeps only in-frame clones here, not all; method: immunoSEQ multiplex PCR. The table has approximately 18,000 clones, 55% to 65% seen once. The sample was tumor tissue, taken from a patient whose treatment included radiotherapy and nephrectomy. V is TRBV5-4 and J is TRBJ1-3; 9 bases match TRBD1. This sequence was found in a woman in her seventies with renal cell carcinoma. As DNA, the CDR3 is TGTGCCAGCAGCCCCCCGACAGGGGGAGGAAACACCATATATTTT. Translating gives CASSPPTGGGNTIYF.